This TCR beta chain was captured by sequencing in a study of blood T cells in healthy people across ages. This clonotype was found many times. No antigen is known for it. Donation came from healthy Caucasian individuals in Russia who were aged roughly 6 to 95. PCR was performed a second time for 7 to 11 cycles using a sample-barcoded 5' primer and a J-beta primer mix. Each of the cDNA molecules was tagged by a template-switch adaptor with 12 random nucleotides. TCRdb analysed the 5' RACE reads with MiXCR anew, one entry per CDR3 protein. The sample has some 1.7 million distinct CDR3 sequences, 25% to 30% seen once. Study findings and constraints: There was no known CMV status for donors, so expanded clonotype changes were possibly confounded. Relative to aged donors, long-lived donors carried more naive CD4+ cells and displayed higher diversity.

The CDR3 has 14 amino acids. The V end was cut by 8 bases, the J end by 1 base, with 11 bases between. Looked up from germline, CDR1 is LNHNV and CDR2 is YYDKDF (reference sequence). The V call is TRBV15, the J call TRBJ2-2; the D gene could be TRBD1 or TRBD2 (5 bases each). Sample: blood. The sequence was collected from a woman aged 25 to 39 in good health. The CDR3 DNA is TGTGCCACCCTCGGGACGCGGAACACCGGGGAGCTGTTTTTT. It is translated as CATLGTRNTGELFF.